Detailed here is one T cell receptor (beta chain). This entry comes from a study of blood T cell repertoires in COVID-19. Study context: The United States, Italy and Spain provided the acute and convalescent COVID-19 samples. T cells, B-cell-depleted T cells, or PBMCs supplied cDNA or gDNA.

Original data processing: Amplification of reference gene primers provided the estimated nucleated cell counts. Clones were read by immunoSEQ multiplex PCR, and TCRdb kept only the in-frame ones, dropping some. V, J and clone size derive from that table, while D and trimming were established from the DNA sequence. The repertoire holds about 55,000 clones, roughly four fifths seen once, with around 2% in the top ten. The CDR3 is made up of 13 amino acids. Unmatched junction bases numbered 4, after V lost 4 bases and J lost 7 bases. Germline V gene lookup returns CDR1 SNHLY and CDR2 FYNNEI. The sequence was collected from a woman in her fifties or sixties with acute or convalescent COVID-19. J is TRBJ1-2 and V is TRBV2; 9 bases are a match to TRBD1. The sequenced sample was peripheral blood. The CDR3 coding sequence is TGTGCCAGCAGTGGACAGGGGGAACGTGGCTACACCTTC. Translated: CASSGQGERGYTF.